These 7 T cell receptor beta chains share one sample of origin, sequenced in a study of T-cell reconstitution after alpha-beta-depleted transplantation in children. Unique molecular identifiers tagged the TCRbeta library. TCRdb analysed the PCR reads with MiXCR anew, one entry per CDR3 protein. The sample contains approximately 510,000 distinct CDR3 sequences, approximately 16% of which appear only once. The material sequenced was PBMCs from the stem cell graft donor, taken from the stem cell graft. These receptors all stem from a human donor who donated a stem cell graft to a child with acute lymphoblastic leukemia.

The J gene is TRBJ2-7, the V gene TRBV7-9; 7 bases map to TRBD2. The germline CDR1 and CDR2 sequences are SEHNR and FQNEAQ (reference sequence). Trimming removed 8 bases from V and 1 base from J; junction bases left unmatched: 8. CDR3 length: 14 amino acids. The CDR3 is CASVRGEGSYEQYF. CDR3 in DNA: TGTGCCAGCGTTCGGGGGGAGGGGTCCTACGAGCAGTACTTC.

The gene calls are TRBV6-5 and TRBJ1-2, with D possibly matching TRBD1 (6 bases). Between the trimmed V and J ends, which lost 2 bases and 6 bases, there was a span of 10 bases. The CDR3 is made up of 13 amino acids. Germline V gene data show CDR1 as MNHEY and CDR2 as SVGAGI. The CDR3 nucleotides read TGTGCCAGCAGTTACGGGGGGCCAGATGGCTACACCTTC. Amino acid sequence: CASSYGGPDGYTF.

This chain joins TRBV27 and TRBJ1-5, with 7 bases fitting TRBD1. Germline trimming cut 10 bases from V and 2 bases from J; bases unmatched to any gene: 8. This CDR3 is built from 14 residues. Germline V gives CDR1 MNHEY, CDR2 SMNVEV (reference sequence). The DNA for the CDR3 is TGTGCCACCAGACAGGGACTCGGCAATCAGCCCCAGCATTTT. Its translation is CATRQGLGNQPQHF.

This clonotype has more than one count but fewer than ten. The chain links TRBV5-1 to TRBJ1-2; 7 bases fit TRBD1. Germline loops: CDR1 SGHRS, CDR2 YFSETQ. The CDR3 contains 17 residues. The V segment lost 1 base and the J segment 2 bases; nucleotides outside the gene matches: 11. The CDR3 region is CASSLRRMQTGNYGYTF. The CDR3 bases are TGCGCCAGCAGCTTGAGGCGCATGCAGACAGGGAACTATGGCTACACCTTC.

The CDR3 reads CASSTRGSQNEKLFF. CDR3 coding DNA: TGCGCCAGCAGCACCCGGGGTTCGCAGAATGAAAAACTGTTTTTT. The V gene is TRBV5-1, the J gene TRBJ1-4; D gene unclear. Trimming pared 4 bases from V and 5 bases from J, leaving 15 bases between. Germline V gives CDR1 SGHRS, CDR2 YFSETQ. The CDR3 is 15 amino acids.

V gene TRBV9 combines with J gene TRBJ2-7, with a weak D call TRBD2 (7 bases). Germline assignment: CDR1 SGDLS and CDR2 YYNGEE. V lost 4 bases to trimming and J lost 4 bases, with 15 bases between them. The CDR3 contains 14 residues. The CDR3 here is CASSPEGGAYEQYF. CDR3 DNA: TGTGCCAGCAGCCCCGAGGGGGGGGCATACGAGCAGTACTTC.

CDR3 sequence reads: CAWSLGQGAGNTEAFF. The CDR3 DNA sequence: TGTGCCTGGAGTCTGGGACAGGGGGCCGGGAACACTGAAGCTTTCTTT. This chain connects TRBV30 to TRBJ1-1; 12 nucleotides align to TRBD1. With 2 bases clipped from V and 1 base from J, the junction kept 5 bases outside the gene matches. Germline lookup yields CDR1 GTSNPN and CDR2 SVGIG (reference sequence). This CDR3 has 16 amino acids.